Sequencing of this T cell receptor beta chain was carried out in a study of neurological immune-mediated disorders. TCRdb reprocessed the 5' RACE reads via MiXCR and lists one record per CDR3 protein. Of 87,000 or so distinct CDR3 sequences listed, around 3.4% were seen once; the top ten hold under 6.5%. In its sample, this clonotype was seen many times. Antigen specificity is unknown. Per germline, CDR1 DFQATT and CDR2 SNEGSKA (reference sequence). Trimming removed 1 base at V and 0 bases at J, with 13 bases between. This CDR3 has 16 amino acids. Notes on the study in general: For the multiple sclerosis repertoire cluster, no association with any clinical or MRI feature was found. A possible signature was seen in one related-CDR3 cluster, into which phylogenetic grouping placed the repertoires of 18 of 34 multiple sclerosis patients.

This receptor was obtained from a woman between 18 and 30 years old with multiple sclerosis. This rearrangement joins TRBV20-1 to TRBJ2-1; the D gene is possibly TRBD2 (6 bases). Input material: PBMCs. CDR3: CSARGSGVYSYNEQFF. The CDR3 DNA sequence: TGCAGTGCTAGAGGTAGCGGCGTATACTCCTACAATGAGCAGTTCTTC.